The next 7 T cell receptor beta chains were all read from a single sample in a study of blood T cell repertoires in COVID-19. Repertoires were generated with immunoSEQ multiplex PCR, while TCRdb's copy carries only in-frame clones and drops some. The sample lists about 50,000 clones; 83% were seen once. Sequenced sample: peripheral blood. The origin of the receptors is a man aged 40-49 years with acute or convalescent COVID-19.

The CDR3 loop reads CASSLGQHGGGYTF. The CDR3 coding sequence is TGTGCCAGCAGCTTAGGCCAGCATGGCGGTGGCTACACCTTC. V is TRBV7-9 and J is TRBJ1-2; D is uncertain. Trimming took off 1 base at V and 7 bases at J, with 13 bases between the two ends. The length of the CDR3 is 14 residues. Germline V gene sequence: CDR1 SEHNR, CDR2 FQNEAQ (reference sequence).

This chain connects TRBV21-1 to TRBJ1-6; the table's D gene call, TRBD1, was not cross checked with the DNA. TRBV21-1 is marked as a pseudogene. The CDR3 length is 15 residues. CDR3 nucleotide sequence: TGTGCCAGCAGCAAAGGACAGGGTTTTAATTCACCCCTCCACTTT. Amino acid sequence: CASSKGQGFNSPLHF.

The gene calls are TRBV10-1 and TRBJ2-7, with TRBD2 matching 10 bases. V lost 10 bases to trimming and J lost 2 bases; unmatched junction nucleotides: 11. Germline CDR1 reads WNHNN; CDR2 reads SYGVQD (reference sequence). The CDR3 consists of 15 residues. This CDR3 is CAISPGAGGPYEQYF. CDR3 bases: TGCGCCATTTCTCCCGGAGCGGGAGGGCCCTACGAGCAGTACTTC.

This chain joins TRBV7-2 and TRBJ2-7; 10 bases line up with TRBD2. V trimming: 5 bases; J trimming: 6 bases; junction bases outside the gene matches: 7. The CDR3 contains 14 residues. The germline V gene encodes CDR1 SGHTA and CDR2 FQGNSA. The DNA of the CDR3 is TGTGCCAGCAGCCCTAGCGGGAGCGGTCCCGAGCAGTACTTC. Encoded protein: CASSPSGSGPEQYF.

This clone occurred a few times. The J gene is TRBJ1-2, the V gene TRBV19, with D maybe TRBD1 (6 bases). This CDR3 comprises 14 residues. In germline, CDR1 is LNHDA, CDR2 SQIVND (reference sequence). The germline V and J ends were trimmed by 7 bases and 3 bases, with 15 bases remaining between them. As DNA, the CDR3 is TGTGCCAGTATGCTGGGGGCTACGGACTATGGCTACACCTTC. As protein: CASMLGATDYGYTF.

The table lists this clone with a count of one. The CDR3 is CASSHLYEQYF. The CDR3 DNA sequence: TGTGCCAGCAGCCACTTATACGAGCAGTACTTC. The V call is TRBV13, the J call TRBJ2-7; no definite D call. CDR1 and CDR2 (germline): PRHDT, FYEKMQ (reference sequence). The CDR3 loop spans 11 amino acids. The ends were cut back, 5 bases at V and 4 bases at J, with 6 bases in the middle.

CDR3 in amino acids: CASSFRGSGRQETQYF. The CDR3 DNA reads TGTGCCAGCAGCTTTAGAGGATCAGGGCGACAAGAGACCCAGTACTTC. The J gene is TRBJ2-5, the V gene TRBV3-1 (or the pseudogene TRBV3-2); a possible D gene is TRBD1 (5 bases). The CDR3 runs 16 residues. Germline CDR1 reads LGHDT; CDR2 reads YNNKEL (reference sequence). Trimming took off 5 bases at V and 2 bases at J, with 18 bases between the two ends.